Sequencing of this T cell receptor (beta chain) was carried out in a study of regulatory T cells in long-lasting Graves disease. Notes on the study in general: Newly diagnosed patients shared about a thousand public clonotypes; persistent patients shared around 2,500. Favored gene segments in persistent disease were TRBV28, TRBJ1-2 and TRBJ2-5.

This clonotype has at least ten counts. Its antigen remains unidentified. Library construction for TCR beta used iRepertoire HTBI primers and Arm-PCR of CDR3 regions. TCRdb redid the calling of the multiplex PCR reads with MiXCR, one entry per CDR3 protein. The data hold some 250,000 distinct CDR3 sequences, with around 19% observed a single time. The J segment lost 4 bases and the V segment lost 4 bases, leaving 10 bases of the junction unmatched. Per germline, CDR1 PRHDT and CDR2 FYEKMQ (reference sequence). This CDR3 has 16 residues. Time point described: newly diagnosed GD, antithyroid drugs for less than 3 months. PBMCs were the source of the RNA used for TCR sequencing. This same sample was also taken into another study, of T cells in Graves' hyperthyroidism and ophthalmopathy. That work contributes: First-round RT-PCR targeting the TCR CDR3 was performed with the HTBI primer set.

Sequencing was performed on peripheral blood mononuclear cells (PBMCs), taken at new diagnosis, from a patient treated with antithyroid drugs. This clonotype was sampled from a woman aged 25 to 39 with Graves disease. The V call is TRBV13, the J call TRBJ2-1; TRBD1 aligns across 7 bases. This chain's CDR3 is CASSYLTDRNYNEQFF. CDR3 sequence (DNA): TGTGCCAGCAGCTACCTAACGGACAGGAATTACAATGAGCAGTTCTTC.